The TCR beta chain under discussion was sequenced for a study of blood T cells in healthy people across ages (dated by TCRdb to between 2014 and 2017). Study-wide context: Template switching captured roughly one uniquely barcoded TCR beta cDNA molecule per two T cells in model experiments. Donors were grouped into four age groups: young (average approximately 15 years), middle-aged (about 38), aged (over 55) and long-lived (just over 80). The study measured age-related changes in TCR beta repertoire diversity using deep sequencing normalized with unique cDNA molecular identifiers. Donors of different ages were randomly distributed across sequencing lanes to avoid experimental bias. For two donors (one aged 18 to 30 and one aged 80 or older), the study analyzed two additional independent replicas of 1 million unique cDNA reads from the same blood draw. General conclusions and limits of the study: Estimates of total diversity based on one million sequenced T cells were considered lower bounds and underestimates. Bulk unsorted PBMC profiling prevented conclusive comparison of naive and antigen-experienced compartments. There was a strong correlation between observed TCR beta diversity and the percentage of naive T cells measured by flow cytometry. Observed TCR beta diversity per million T cells fell roughly linearly with age, and a significant reduction was already apparent by age roughly 41. The CMV infection status of donors was not known, potentially confounding age-related changes in expanded clonotypes. The long-lived group showed more naive CD4+ T cells, fewer expanded clones and increased TCR diversity than the aged group, suggesting age selection.

Donors were approximately 42 systemically healthy Caucasian individuals from Russia aged 6 to 90 years. Around 10 milliliters of peripheral blood were collected from each donor into EDTA-treated Vacutainer tubes. Ficoll-Paque density-gradient centrifugation was used to isolate PBMCs, with at least 6.5 million per sample. Total RNA, at least 5.5 micrograms per sample, was extracted from PBMCs with Trizol reagent. Naive CD45RAhigh/CD27high T cell percentages were measured by flow cytometry on a PBMC aliquot from every donor. Its CDR3 holds 14 amino acids, cysteine through phenylalanine. Only the CDR3 DNA is retained, 42 bases long and in frame from the first base. For this chain, trimming is 1 base at the V end and 7 bases at the J end, and the number of junction bases without a gene match is 6. The germline V gene (reference sequence) yields DFQATT for CDR1 and SNEGSKA for CDR2. At least ten counts were recorded for this clonotype. What antigen it recognizes has not been identified. No clone much larger than this one lies a single base away; base qualities are absent.

Library preparation used 5' RACE. Sequencing took place on an Illumina HiSeq 2500. A second about 7 to 11 cycle PCR used a sample-barcoded 5' primer and a J-beta primer mix. Each TCR beta cDNA molecule received a unique molecular identifier from a template-switch 5' adaptor carrying 12 random nucleotides. Each sample yielded at least 2.5 million CDR3-containing paired-end reads. The Mint cDNA synthesis kit, primed by a TRBC-specific oligonucleotide, was used to synthesize first-strand cDNA from all RNA. After uracil-DNA glycosylase treatment, a first 18-cycle PCR used universal primers M1SS and BC2_uni_R on all cDNA. Regarding the original processing steps: Each sample was normalized by randomly selecting 1 million high-quality reads, each carrying a distinct molecular identifier. Instead of being binned into consensus sequences, reads that shared molecular identifiers were thrown out. MiTCR, with a Q25 quality threshold and the strictest error-elimination algorithm, was used for CDR3 identification, clonotype clustering and error correction. A nonparametric unseen species model with Euler transformation was used to estimate a lower bound on total TCR beta diversity. In TCRdb, the public reads were trimmed at Q25 with fastp and aligned with MiXCR, with productive beta chains retained. Rows are combined by CDR3 protein, so each entry shows the most common genes and DNA. The V and J calls and clone size are TCRdb's, not the authors'. This sample is represented by 710,000 or so distinct CDR3 sequences; roughly 32% of them were singletons. The leading ten clones occupy roughly 14% of the sample.

The specimen was blood. The TCR originated in a woman older than 75 in good health. Donor details come from another sample of the same person, matched by shared clones. In this chain, TRBV20-1 is recombined with TRBJ2-7; 11 central bases correspond to TRBD1. Read as DNA, the sequence is TGCAGTGCTAGAGGGACAGGGGGCCGGAGGGAGCAGTACTTC. Its translation is CSARGTGGRREQYF.